This passage covers 9 T cell receptor beta chains from one sample sequenced in a study of response to subunit inactivated influenza vaccine. From the RT-PCR reads, TCRdb called clonotypes with MiXCR, one entry per CDR3 protein. The table has around 490,000 distinct CDR3 sequences, roughly 8.2% seen once. Sequenced material: PBMCs from blood, taken 23 months after vaccination. These TCRs come from a man between 45 and 75 years old who received an inactivated influenza vaccine.

This clonotype was seen ten or more times. The J gene is TRBJ2-1, the V gene TRBV12-3 or TRBV12-4, with 13 bases aligning to TRBD2. Trimming removed 4 bases from V and 6 bases from J; junction bases left unmatched: 6. This CDR3 has 16 residues. This CDR3 reads CASSSTGLAGVNEQFF. The CDR3 bases are TGTGCCAGCAGTTCCACTGGACTAGCGGGAGTCAATGAGCAGTTCTTC.

This clonotype has a handful of counts. The chain is built from TRBV6-5 and TRBJ2-1; tentative D call: TRBD2 (5 bases). The CDR3 has 13 residues. Trimming shortened V by 2 bases and J by 10 bases, and 12 bases separated the two germline ends. Germline CDR1 is MNHEY and CDR2 is SVGAGI. The CDR3 is CASSYDGTGEQFF. The CDR3 coding sequence is TGTGCCAGCAGTTACGACGGTACGGGAGAGCAGTTCTTC.

This clonotype occurred a few times. The chain combines TRBV11-2 with TRBJ2-5, with D possibly TRBD2 on 6 matching bases. V was pared by 8 bases and J by 4 bases, with 20 bases between. The germline V gene has CDR1 SGHAT and CDR2 FQNNGV. This CDR3 contains 15 residues. The CDR3 DNA follows: TGTGCCAGCCTATTAGAGCTTCAGGGAGGAGAGACCCAGTACTTC. Translated, it gives CASLLELQGGETQYF.

This clonotype showed up just a few times. J is TRBJ2-1 and V is TRBV7-9; TRBD2 is a possible D gene (6 bases). The CDR3 runs to 16 residues. Trimming stripped 4 bases from V and 0 bases from J, with 13 bases between. Germline-derived CDR1 and CDR2 are SEHNR and FQNEAQ (reference sequence). The CDR3 protein is CASSSRDFSSYNEQFF. DNA for the CDR3: TGTGCCAGCAGCTCCCGGGACTTCAGCTCCTACAATGAGCAGTTCTTC.

There are many counts of this clonotype. The chain has TRBV5-1 and TRBJ2-1; D is uncertain. V was trimmed by 0 bases and J by 10 bases, leaving 8 bases between them. Germline V gives CDR1 SGHRS, CDR2 YFSETQ. CDR3 size: 12 residues. The CDR3, as DNA: TGCGCCAGCAGCTTGGTTATAGGGGAGCAGTTCTTC. It specifies CASSLVIGEQFF.

At least ten counts were recorded for this clonotype. The chain has TRBV12-3 or TRBV12-4 and TRBJ1-2; the D gene is possibly TRBD1 (5 bases). With 8 bases removed from V and 4 bases from J, the gap between germline ends came to 11 bases. This CDR3 region has 12 residues. CDR3 nucleotide sequence: TGTGCCAGCCATAGTGGGACCTATGGCTACACCTTC. This encodes CASHSGTYGYTF.

The chain employs TRBV6-1 and TRBJ2-3, with TRBD1 identical over 8 bases. Germline V lookup: CDR1 MNHNS, CDR2 SASEGT. The CDR3 covers 16 residues. Trimming cost V 2 bases and J 4 bases; bases outside gene matches: 8. DNA of the CDR3: TGTGCCAGCAGTGAACCTACAGGGGGGATGGCAGATACGCAGTATTTT. This translates into CASSEPTGGMADTQYF.

This clonotype was seen at least ten times. The rearrangement joins TRBV20-1 to TRBJ1-5; D possibly corresponds to TRBD1 (5 bases). CDR1 is DFQATT, CDR2 SNEGSKA, per germline (reference sequence). The CDR3 covers 16 residues. V lost 3 bases and J lost 1, with 16 bases in between. The chain's CDR3 is CSARPAGLLSNQPQHF. CDR3 DNA: TGCAGTGCTAGGCCGGCAGGGCTGTTGAGCAATCAGCCCCAGCATTTT.

This clonotype was detected only a few times. Given a much more abundant clone one base away, this may be a read error. The CDR3 DNA follows: TGTGCCAGCAGCCCTTGGACAGGGAACACTGAAGCTTTCTTT. It codes for CASSPWTGNTEAFF. The chain couples TRBV3-1 to TRBJ1-1; 7 bases fit TRBD1. The CDR3 has 14 amino acids. The J segment lost 1 base and the V segment lost 4 bases, leaving 3 bases of the junction unmatched. Germline lookup yields CDR1 LGHDT and CDR2 YNNKEL (reference sequence).